One and the same sample provided the 21 T cell receptor beta chains below, sequenced in a study of T cells in Graves' hyperthyroidism and ophthalmopathy. TCR beta CDR3 regions were amplified from RNA. HTBI primers were the set used in a first-round RT-PCR of the TCR CDR3. TCRdb re-analysed the multiplex PCR reads in MiXCR, keeping a single row per CDR3 protein. This table has around 570,000 distinct CDR3 sequences, approximately 20% appearing once. Input material: blood. The source is a middle-aged man with Graves' ophthalmopathy.

CDR3 sequence: CASSLLIAGGTEQYF. As DNA, the CDR3 is TGTGCCAGCAGCTTATTAATAGCGGGAGGGACCGAGCAGTACTTC. This sequence joins TRBV13 and TRBJ2-7; TRBD2 matches 11 bases. The germline CDR1 and CDR2 sequences are PRHDT and FYEKMQ (reference sequence). The CDR3 is 15 residues long. V shed 2 bases, J shed 6 bases, and the junction held 6 bases outside the gene matches. Together with reference TRBV13 and TRBJ2-7, the CDR3 gives the full variable domain: AAGVIQSPRHLIKEKRETATLKCYPIPRHDTVYWYQQGPGQDPQFLISFYEKMQSDKGSIPDRFSAQQFSDYHSELNMSSLELGDSALYFCASSLLIAGGTEQYFGPGTRLTVT.

The rearrangement joins TRBV3-2 to TRBJ2-3; the table names TRBD1, a call not compared with the DNA. TRBV3-2 is a recognized pseudogene. This CDR3 comprises 21 residues. DNA of the CDR3: TGTGCCAGCAGCCAAGACCCCTGCCCGGTGACAGGGGGATCTAGCACAGATACGCAGTATTTT. Encoded protein: CASSQDPCPVTGGSSTDTQYF.

This clonotype was counted at least ten times. The rearrangement uses TRBV2 and TRBJ2-7, with 11 positions matching TRBD2. The CDR3 has 14 amino acids. Per germline, CDR1 SNHLY and CDR2 FYNNEI. V lost 6 bases to trimming and J lost 4 bases; unmatched junction nucleotides: 5. This chain's CDR3 is CASSGLAGGYEQYF. CDR3 coding DNA: TGTGCCAGCAGCGGACTAGCGGGCGGATACGAGCAGTACTTC.

In this sample, this clonotype turned up many times. The genes are TRBV6-6 and TRBJ1-2, with TRBD1 as a possible D gene (5 bases). From germline, CDR1 is MNHNY and CDR2 SVGAGI (reference sequence). Trimming removed 3 bases at V and 4 bases at J, with 18 bases between. CDR3 length equals 16 residues. CDR3 sequence (DNA): TGTGCCAGCAGTTATCTGGGGGGAACTAGAGGCTATGGCTACACCTTC. This codes for CASSYLGGTRGYGYTF.

This clonotype was found a few times. V is TRBV24-1 and J is TRBJ2-2; 11 positions match TRBD2. J lost 2 bases, V lost 5 bases, and 9 bases had no gene match. Germline V gene data show CDR1 as KGHDR and CDR2 as SFDVKD. The CDR3 covers 18 residues. CDR3 sequence: CATSVRLAGRINTGELFF. CDR3 DNA sequence: TGTGCCACCAGTGTACGACTAGCGGGACGGATAAACACCGGGGAGCTGTTTTTT.

As regards this clonotype: Germline is not matched at one junction end, which may reflect a read error. The rearrangement links TRBV20-1 to TRBJ2-1, with D uncertain. The CDR3 is 15 amino acids. The germline gives CDR1 DFQATT, CDR2 SNEGSKA (reference sequence). The CDR3 sequence: CSARRWGISHNEQFF. CDR3 bases: TGCAGTGCTAGACGCTGGGGTATCTCCCACAATGAGCAGTTCTTC.

This clonotype was counted only a few times. V gene TRBV5-1 combines with J gene TRBJ2-3; D may be TRBD1 (6 bases). CDR1 is SGHRS and CDR2 is YFSETQ in the germline V gene. Trimming shortened V by 0 bases and J by 5 bases, and 10 bases separated the two germline ends. This CDR3 contains 14 residues. CDR3: CASSLAHREDTQYF. The DNA of the CDR3 is TGCGCCAGCAGCTTGGCCCACAGGGAAGATACGCAGTATTTT.

This clonotype showed up just a few times. The chain links TRBV5-6 to TRBJ2-1, with D maybe TRBD1 (5 bases). Trimming left V 4 bases short and J 4 bases short, with 12 bases between. The germline V gene has CDR1 SGHDT and CDR2 YYEEEE. The CDR3 runs 14 residues. As DNA, the CDR3 is TGTGCCAGCAGCCCGGCGGACAATTACAATGAGCAGTTCTTC. Residues: CASSPADNYNEQFF.

There are a few counts of this clonotype. A much larger clone differs by one base, so this may be a read error. The gene calls are TRBV20-1 and TRBJ1-1; D ambiguous. V was cut by 6 bases and J by 4 bases, with 15 bases left in between. Germline CDR1 DFQATT, CDR2 SNEGSKA (reference sequence). CDR3 length equals 13 residues. CDR3 sequence: CSAGNSPSTEAFF. For the CDR3, the DNA is TGCAGTGCCGGGAACAGCCCGAGCACTGAAGCTTTCTTT.

In this sample, this clonotype turned up many times. V and J are TRBV15 and TRBJ1-1; D is undetermined. CDR3 size: 14 residues. Germline lookup yields CDR1 LNHNV and CDR2 YYDKDF (reference sequence). Between the trimmed V and J ends, which lost 0 bases and 8 bases, there was a span of 13 bases. The CDR3 reads CATSRDRVKQEAFF. The CDR3 coding sequence is TGTGCCACCAGCAGAGATCGGGTTAAGCAGGAAGCTTTCTTT.

Points on this clonotype: A much larger clone sits a single nucleotide away, making a read error possible. The gene calls are TRBV2 and TRBJ2-5, with D possibly TRBD2 on 6 matching bases. From germline, CDR1 is SNHLY and CDR2 FYNNEI. With 8 bases removed from V and 2 bases from J, the gap between germline ends came to 30 bases. There are 19 residues in the CDR3. The CDR3 loop is CASGVIGGEYLEEQETQYF. CDR3 nucleotides: TGTGCCAGCGGTGTGATCGGGGGAGAGTATCTCGAGGAACAAGAGACCCAGTACTTC.

This clonotype was picked up many times. This chain links TRBV28 with TRBJ2-7; TRBD1 matches at 8 bases. Trimming cost V 3 bases and J 2 bases; bases outside gene matches: 9. The CDR3 sequence is 16 residues long. Germline V gene lookup returns CDR1 MDHEN and CDR2 SYDVKM. The CDR3 here is CASSFEVPTGAYEQYF. For the CDR3, the DNA is TGTGCCAGCAGTTTTGAAGTACCGACAGGGGCCTACGAGCAGTACTTC.

This clonotype was observed at least ten times. The J gene is TRBJ2-2, the V gene TRBV11-2; 12 nucleotides align to TRBD2. Trimming at V came to 5 bases and at J to 4 bases, leaving 5 bases not matched to a gene. This CDR3 has 16 residues. The germline CDR1 and CDR2 sequences are SGHAT and FQNNGV. The CDR3 coding sequence is TGTGCCAGCAGCCCGCGACTAGCGGGAGTCACCGGGGAGCTGTTTTTT. This sequence encodes CASSPRLAGVTGELFF.

This clonotype was seen many times. The chain couples TRBV2 to TRBJ2-1; 11 nucleotides agree with TRBD2. Looked up from germline, CDR1 is SNHLY and CDR2 is FYNNEI. Losses at the gene ends were 7 bases for V and 3 bases for J; bases not matched to a gene: 5. The CDR3 runs 15 residues. CDR3 DNA: TGTGCCAGCACCGACGGACTAGCGGGCTACAATGAGCAGTTCTTC. Protein: CASTDGLAGYNEQFF.

This clonotype was found a few times. The chain combines TRBV30 with TRBJ1-1; D unclear. V was trimmed by 2 bases and J by 5 bases, leaving 9 bases between them. Germline CDR1 reads GTSNPN; CDR2 reads SVGIG (reference sequence). The CDR3 length is 12 residues. The CDR3, as DNA: TGTGCCTGGAGTCCCCGTTTAACTGAAGCTTTCTTT. This gives the protein CAWSPRLTEAFF.

The rearrangement uses TRBV3-1 and TRBJ2-4; D is unresolved. The CDR3 is 15 amino acids. V gave up 3 bases and J gave up 0 bases, with 9 bases separating them. Germline lookup yields CDR1 LGHDT and CDR2 YNNKEL (reference sequence). In DNA form, the CDR3 reads TGTGCCAGCAGCCAGCCCACTGGAGCCAAAAACATTCAGTACTTC. Translated: CASSQPTGAKNIQYF.

This clonotype appeared many times. The rearrangement joins TRBV11-2 to TRBJ1-1; D not certain. The CDR3 spans 14 residues. V was pared by 5 bases and J by 6 bases, with 16 bases between. Germline CDR1 SGHAT, CDR2 FQNNGV. In nucleotides, the CDR3 is TGTGCCAGCAGCGAGGCCCCCCTCGACCCTGAAGCTTTCTTT. This gives the protein CASSEAPLDPEAFF.

This clonotype came up a few times. This chain links TRBV12-3 or TRBV12-4 with TRBJ2-7; D ambiguous. Trimming cost V 2 bases and J 5 bases, with 4 bases left between them. This CDR3 contains 11 residues. CDR3 in amino acids: CASSLRHEQYF. CDR3 bases: TGTGCCAGCAGTTTACGACACGAGCAGTACTTC.

This chain connects TRBV9 to TRBJ1-3; D is ambiguous. V was pared by 3 bases and J by 4 bases, with 8 bases between. CDR1 is SGDLS, CDR2 YYNGEE, per germline. This CDR3 is built from 13 residues. Here the CDR3 DNA reads TGTGCCAGCAGCGCCGGGCTCGGAAACACCATATATTTT. It yields the protein CASSAGLGNTIYF.

This clonotype has more than one count but fewer than ten. The rearrangement links TRBV7-2 to TRBJ2-1; 7 bases map to TRBD2. The trim removed 0 bases at V and 6 bases at J, leaving 11 bases unmatched. From germline, CDR1 is SGHTA and CDR2 FQGNSA. The CDR3 loop spans 17 amino acids. The CDR3 is CASSLAPWGGWGNEQFF. The CDR3 DNA reads TGTGCCAGCAGCTTAGCTCCTTGGGGGGGATGGGGCAATGAGCAGTTCTTC.

Note on this clonotype: Being one base from a much bigger clone, this may be a read error. DNA of the CDR3: TGTGTCAGCAGTTGGGACAGCGTTTACAATGAGCAGTTCTTC. It codes for CVSSWDSVYNEQFF. This chain links TRBV27 with TRBJ2-1; TRBD1 matches 7 bases. Germline V gene sequence: CDR1 MNHEY, CDR2 SMNVEV (reference sequence). CDR3 length: 14 residues.